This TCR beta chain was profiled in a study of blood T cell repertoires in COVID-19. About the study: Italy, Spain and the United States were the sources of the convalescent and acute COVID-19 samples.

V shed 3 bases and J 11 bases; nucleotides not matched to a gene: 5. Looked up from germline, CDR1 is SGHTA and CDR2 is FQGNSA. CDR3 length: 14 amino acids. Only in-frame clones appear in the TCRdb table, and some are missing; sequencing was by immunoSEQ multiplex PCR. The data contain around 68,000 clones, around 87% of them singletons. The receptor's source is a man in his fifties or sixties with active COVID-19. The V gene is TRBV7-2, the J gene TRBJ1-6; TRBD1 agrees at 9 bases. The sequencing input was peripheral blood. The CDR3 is CASSFSGQGPPLHF. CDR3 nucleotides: TGTGCCAGCAGCTTTAGTGGACAGGGGCCACCCCTCCACTTT.